The entry below describes one T cell receptor beta chain. Its target is not known. The source of the sample is a study of cytotoxic CD8 clonotypes in ibrutinib-treated CLL. Study findings and constraints: Sustained-remission and progressing patients diverged in sampling times. Clonality was higher at ibrutinib response and returned toward baseline at progression.

TCRdb's copy holds only in-frame clones and misses some; the assay was immunoSEQ multiplex PCR. The sample lists 100,000 or so clones, about 50% occurring once. Germline assignment: CDR1 SGHDT and CDR2 YYEEEE. The CDR3 sequence is 15 residues long. Trimming took 2 bases from V and 9 from J; bases not matched to a gene: 10. This sequence originates from a human donor with chronic lymphocytic leukemia. The gene calls are TRBV5-6 and TRBJ2-1; 8 bases are shared with TRBD1. This specimen was PBMCs, taken after 24 months of ibrutinib treatment. The CDR3 region is CASSLTGRGLSEQFF. The CDR3 coding sequence is TGTGCCAGCAGCTTAACCGGCAGGGGGCTGAGTGAGCAGTTCTTC.